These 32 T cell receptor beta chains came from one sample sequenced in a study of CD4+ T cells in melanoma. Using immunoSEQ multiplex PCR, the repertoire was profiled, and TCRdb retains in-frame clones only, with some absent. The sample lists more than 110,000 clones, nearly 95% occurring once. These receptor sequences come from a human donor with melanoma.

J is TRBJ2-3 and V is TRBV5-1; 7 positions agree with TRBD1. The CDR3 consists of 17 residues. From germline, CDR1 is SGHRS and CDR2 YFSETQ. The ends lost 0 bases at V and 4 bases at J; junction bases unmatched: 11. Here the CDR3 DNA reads TGCGCCAGCAGCTTGGTTCCCGGGGACAGAGAATCAGATACGCAGTATTTT. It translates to CASSLVPGDRESDTQYF.

The CDR3 bases are TGCAGCGTTGAAGGGGGATGGGGACCCACAGATACGCAGTATTTT. It is translated as CSVEGGWGPTDTQYF. The chain recombines TRBV29-1 with TRBJ2-3; tentatively, D is TRBD1 or TRBD2 (5 bases each). V dropped 1 base and J dropped 2 bases, with 13 bases sitting between them. Germline lookup yields CDR1 SQVTM and CDR2 ANQGSEA. The CDR3 spans 15 residues.

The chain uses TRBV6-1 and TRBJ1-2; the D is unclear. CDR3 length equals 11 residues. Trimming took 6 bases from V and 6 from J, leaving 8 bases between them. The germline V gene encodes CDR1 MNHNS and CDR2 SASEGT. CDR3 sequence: CASRLTDGYTF. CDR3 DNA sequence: TGTGCCAGCAGGCTCACGGATGGCTACACCTTC.

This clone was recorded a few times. The CDR3 DNA reads TGCGCCAGCAGCTTGGGTCGACTGGACGCCCTGTACCAAGAGACCCAGTACTTC. Its translation is CASSLGRLDALYQETQYF. The gene calls are TRBV5-1 and TRBJ2-5; no clear D gene. The ends were cut back, 0 bases at V and 0 bases at J, with 18 bases in the middle. This CDR3 contains 18 residues. Germline CDR1 is SGHRS and CDR2 is YFSETQ.

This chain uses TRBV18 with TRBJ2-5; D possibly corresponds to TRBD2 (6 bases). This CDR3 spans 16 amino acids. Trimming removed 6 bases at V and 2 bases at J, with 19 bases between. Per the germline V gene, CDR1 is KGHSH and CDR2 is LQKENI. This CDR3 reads CASSPTQGLGQETQYF. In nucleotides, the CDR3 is TGTGCCAGCTCCCCAACGCAGGGACTGGGTCAAGAGACCCAGTACTTC. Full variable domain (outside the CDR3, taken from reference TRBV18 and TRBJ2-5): NAGVMQNPRHLVRRRGQEARLRCSPMKGHSHVYWYRQLPEEGLKFMVYLQKENIIDESGMPKERFSAEFPKEGPSILRIQQVVRGDSAAYFCASSPTQGLGQETQYFGPGTRLLVL.

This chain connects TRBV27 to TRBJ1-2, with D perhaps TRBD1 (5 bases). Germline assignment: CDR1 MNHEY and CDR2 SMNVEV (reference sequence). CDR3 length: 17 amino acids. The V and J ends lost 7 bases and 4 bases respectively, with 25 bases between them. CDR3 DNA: TGTGCCAGCACCCCAACAGGAAGAGACCGGGCGGGCTATGGCTACACCTTC. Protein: CASTPTGRDRAGYGYTF.

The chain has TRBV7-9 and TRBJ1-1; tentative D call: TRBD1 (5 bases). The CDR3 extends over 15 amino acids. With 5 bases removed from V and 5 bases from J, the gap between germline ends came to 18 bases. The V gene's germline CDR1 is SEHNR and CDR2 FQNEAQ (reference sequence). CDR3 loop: CASSPPVGARTEAFF. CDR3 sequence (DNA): TGTGCCAGCAGCCCACCCGTCGGGGCGAGGACTGAAGCTTTCTTT. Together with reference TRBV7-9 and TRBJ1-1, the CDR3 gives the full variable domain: DTGVSQNPRHKITKRGQNVTFRCDPISEHNRLYWYRQTLGQGPEFLTYFQNEAQLEKSRLLSDRFSAERPKGSFSTLEIQRTEQGDSAMYLCASSPPVGARTEAFFGQGTRLTVV.

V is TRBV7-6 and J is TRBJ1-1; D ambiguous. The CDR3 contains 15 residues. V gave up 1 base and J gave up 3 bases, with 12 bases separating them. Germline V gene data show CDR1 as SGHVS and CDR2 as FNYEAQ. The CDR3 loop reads CASSLGLQADTEAFF. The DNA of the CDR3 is TGTGCCAGCAGCTTAGGGCTTCAGGCAGACACTGAAGCTTTCTTT.

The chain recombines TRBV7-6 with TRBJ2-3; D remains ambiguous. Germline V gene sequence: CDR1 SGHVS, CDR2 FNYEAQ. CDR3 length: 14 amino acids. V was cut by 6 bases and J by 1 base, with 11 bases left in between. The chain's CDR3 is CASRLGSGTDTQYF. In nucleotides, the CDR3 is TGTGCCAGCAGGCTAGGGTCGGGCACAGATACGCAGTATTTT.

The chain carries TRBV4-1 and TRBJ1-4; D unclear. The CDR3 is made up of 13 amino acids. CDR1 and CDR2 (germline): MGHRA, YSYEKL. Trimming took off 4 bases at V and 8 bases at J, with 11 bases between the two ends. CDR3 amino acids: CASSLLLPEKLFF. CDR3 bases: TGCGCCAGCAGCCTCCTCCTTCCGGAAAAACTGTTTTTT.

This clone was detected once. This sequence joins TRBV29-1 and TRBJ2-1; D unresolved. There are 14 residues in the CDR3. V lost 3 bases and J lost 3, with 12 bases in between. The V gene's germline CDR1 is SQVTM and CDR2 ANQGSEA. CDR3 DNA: TGCAGCGTTGACCTGACGGAACACTACAATGAGCAGTTCTTC. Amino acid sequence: CSVDLTEHYNEQFF.

CDR3: CASRHPLGGNYGYTF. DNA for the CDR3: TGTGCCAGCAGACACCCCCTCGGGGGGAACTATGGCTACACCTTC. The gene calls are TRBV6-5 and TRBJ1-2; D is possibly TRBD1 (5 bases). The V end lost 6 bases, the J end lost 2 bases, and 16 bases lay between the germline ends. Germline assignment: CDR1 MNHEY and CDR2 SVGAGI. This CDR3 is 15 amino acids long.

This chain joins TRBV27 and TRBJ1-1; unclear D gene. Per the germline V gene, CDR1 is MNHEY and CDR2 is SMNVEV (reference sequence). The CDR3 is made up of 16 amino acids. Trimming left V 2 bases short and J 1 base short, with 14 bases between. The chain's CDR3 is CASSLKSAFRNTEAFF. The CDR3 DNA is TGTGCCAGCAGTTTAAAATCGGCATTTAGGAACACTGAAGCTTTCTTT.

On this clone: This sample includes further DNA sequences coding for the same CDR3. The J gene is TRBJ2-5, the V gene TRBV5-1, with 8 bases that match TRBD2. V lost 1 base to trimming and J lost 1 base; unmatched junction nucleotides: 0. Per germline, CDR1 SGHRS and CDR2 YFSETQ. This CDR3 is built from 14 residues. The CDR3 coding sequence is TGCGCCAGCAGCTTGACTAGCGGCCAAGAGACCCAGTACTTC. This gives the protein CASSLTSGQETQYF.

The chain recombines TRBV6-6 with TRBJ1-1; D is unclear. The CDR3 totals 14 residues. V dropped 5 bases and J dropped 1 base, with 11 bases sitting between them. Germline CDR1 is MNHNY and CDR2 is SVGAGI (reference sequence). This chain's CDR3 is CASSLIAENTEAFF. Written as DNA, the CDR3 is TGTGCCAGCAGTCTTATAGCGGAGAACACTGAAGCTTTCTTT.

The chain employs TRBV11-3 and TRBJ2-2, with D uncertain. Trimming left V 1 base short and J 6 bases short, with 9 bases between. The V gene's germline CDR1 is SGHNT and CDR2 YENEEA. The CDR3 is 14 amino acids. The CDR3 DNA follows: TGTGCCAGCAGCTTAGGGGCGTCTTCCGGGGAGCTGTTTTTT. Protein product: CASSLGASSGELFF. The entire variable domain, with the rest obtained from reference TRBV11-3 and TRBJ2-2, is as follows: EAGVVQSPRYKIIEKKQPVAFWCNPISGHNTLYWYLQNLGQGPELLIRYENEEAVDDSQLPKDRFSAERLKGVDSTLKIQPAELGDSAVYLCASSLGASSGELFFGEGSRLTVL.

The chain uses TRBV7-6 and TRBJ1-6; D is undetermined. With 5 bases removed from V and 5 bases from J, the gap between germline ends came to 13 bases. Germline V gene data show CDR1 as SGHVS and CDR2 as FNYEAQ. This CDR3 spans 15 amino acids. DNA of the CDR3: TGTGCCAGCAGCGAACGGGAGGCGCATAATTCACCCCTCCACTTT. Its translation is CASSEREAHNSPLHF.

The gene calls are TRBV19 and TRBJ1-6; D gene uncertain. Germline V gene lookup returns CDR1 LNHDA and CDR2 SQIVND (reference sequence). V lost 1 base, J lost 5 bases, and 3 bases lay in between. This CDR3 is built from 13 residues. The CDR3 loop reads CASSIGNNSPLHF. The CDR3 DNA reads TGTGCCAGTAGTATAGGCAATAATTCACCCCTCCACTTT.

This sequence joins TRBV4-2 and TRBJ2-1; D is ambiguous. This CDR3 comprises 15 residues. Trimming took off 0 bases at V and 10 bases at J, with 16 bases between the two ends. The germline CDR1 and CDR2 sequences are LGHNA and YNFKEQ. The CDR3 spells CASSQERNSMAEQFF. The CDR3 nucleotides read TGTGCCAGCAGCCAAGAGCGGAACTCCATGGCCGAGCAGTTCTTC.

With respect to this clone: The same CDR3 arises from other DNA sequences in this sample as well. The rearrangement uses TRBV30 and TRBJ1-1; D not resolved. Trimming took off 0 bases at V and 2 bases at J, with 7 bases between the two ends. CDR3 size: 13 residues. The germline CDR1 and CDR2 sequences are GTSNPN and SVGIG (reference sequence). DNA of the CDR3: TGTGCCTGGAGTGTATCCCAAAACACTGAAGCTTTCTTT. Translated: CAWSVSQNTEAFF.

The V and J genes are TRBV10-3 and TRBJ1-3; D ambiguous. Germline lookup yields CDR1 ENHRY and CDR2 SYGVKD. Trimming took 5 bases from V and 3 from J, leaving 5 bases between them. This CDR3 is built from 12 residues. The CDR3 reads CAISQDGNTIYF. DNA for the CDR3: TGTGCCATCAGTCAGGATGGAAACACCATATATTTT.

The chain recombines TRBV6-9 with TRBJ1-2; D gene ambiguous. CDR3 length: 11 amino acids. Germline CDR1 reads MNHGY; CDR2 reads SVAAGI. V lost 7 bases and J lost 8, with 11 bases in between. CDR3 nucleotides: TGTGCCAGCAAAGAGGTCCCCGGCTACACCTTC. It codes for CASKEVPGYTF.

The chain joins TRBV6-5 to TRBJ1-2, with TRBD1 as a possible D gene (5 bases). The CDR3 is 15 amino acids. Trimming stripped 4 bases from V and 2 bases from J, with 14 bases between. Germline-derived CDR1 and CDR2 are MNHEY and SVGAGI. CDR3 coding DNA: TGTGCCAGCAGTTCCCCTGAGACAGCCAACTATGGCTACACCTTC. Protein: CASSSPETANYGYTF.

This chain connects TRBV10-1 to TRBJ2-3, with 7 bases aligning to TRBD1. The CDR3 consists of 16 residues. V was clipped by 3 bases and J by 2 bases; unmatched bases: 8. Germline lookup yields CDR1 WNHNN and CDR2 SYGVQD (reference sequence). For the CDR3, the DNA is TGCGCCAGCAGTGATTATCCGGGACAGAACACAGATACGCAGTATTTT. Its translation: CASSDYPGQNTDTQYF.

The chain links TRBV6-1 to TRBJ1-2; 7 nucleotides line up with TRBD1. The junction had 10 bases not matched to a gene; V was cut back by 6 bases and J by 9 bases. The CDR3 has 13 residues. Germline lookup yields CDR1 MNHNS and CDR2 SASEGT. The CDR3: CASSPDRSRSYTF. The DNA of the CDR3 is TGTGCCAGCAGCCCGGACAGGTCGAGGAGCTACACCTTC.

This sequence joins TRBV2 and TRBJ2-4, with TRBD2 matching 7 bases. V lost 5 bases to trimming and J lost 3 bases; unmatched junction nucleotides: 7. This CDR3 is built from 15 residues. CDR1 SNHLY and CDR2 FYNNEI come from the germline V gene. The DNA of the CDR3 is TGTGCCAGCAGTTTGACTAGCCGAGGCAAAAACATTCAGTACTTC. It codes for CASSLTSRGKNIQYF.

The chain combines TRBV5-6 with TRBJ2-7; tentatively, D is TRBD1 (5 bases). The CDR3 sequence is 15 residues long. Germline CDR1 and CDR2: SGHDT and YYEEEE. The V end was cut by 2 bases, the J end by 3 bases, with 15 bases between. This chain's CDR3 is CASSFGRPGFYEQYF. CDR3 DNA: TGTGCCAGCAGCTTCGGACGCCCAGGGTTCTACGAGCAGTACTTC.

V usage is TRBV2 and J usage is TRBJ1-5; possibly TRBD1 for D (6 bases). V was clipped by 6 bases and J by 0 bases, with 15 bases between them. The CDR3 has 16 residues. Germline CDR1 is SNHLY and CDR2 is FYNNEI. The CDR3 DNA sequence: TGTGCCAGCAGGGCAGGGGCCTCATATAGCAATCAGCCCCAGCATTTT. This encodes CASRAGASYSNQPQHF.

In DNA, the CDR3 is TGTGCCAGCAGCCTTGGGCCTGTCTCCTACAATGAGCAGTTCTTC. Its translation is CASSLGPVSYNEQFF. V is TRBV4-2 and J is TRBJ2-1; the D is unclear. V was cut by 4 bases and J by 0 bases, with 10 bases left in between. Germline-derived CDR1 and CDR2 are LGHNA and YNFKEQ. CDR3 size: 15 residues.

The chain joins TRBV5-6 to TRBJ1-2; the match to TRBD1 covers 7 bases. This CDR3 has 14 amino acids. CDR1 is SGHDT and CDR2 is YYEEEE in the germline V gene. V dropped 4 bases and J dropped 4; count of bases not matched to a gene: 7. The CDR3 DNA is TGTGCCAGCAGCCCCCGACAGGGAGGCTATGGCTACACCTTC. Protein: CASSPRQGGYGYTF. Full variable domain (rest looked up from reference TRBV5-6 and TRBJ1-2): DAGVTQSPTHLIKTRGQQVTLRCSPKSGHDTVSWYQQALGQGPQFIFQYYEEEERQRGNFPDRFSGHQFPNYSSELNVNALLLGDSALYLCASSPRQGGYGYTFGSGTRLTVV.

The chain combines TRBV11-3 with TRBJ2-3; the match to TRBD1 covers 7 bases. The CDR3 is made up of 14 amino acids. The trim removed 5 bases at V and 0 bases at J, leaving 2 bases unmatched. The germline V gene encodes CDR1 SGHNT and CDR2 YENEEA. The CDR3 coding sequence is TGTGCCAGCAGCAAACAGGGGAGCACAGATACGCAGTATTTT. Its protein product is CASSKQGSTDTQYF.

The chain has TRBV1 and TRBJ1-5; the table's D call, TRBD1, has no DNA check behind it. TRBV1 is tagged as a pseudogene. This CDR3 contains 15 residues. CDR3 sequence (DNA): TGCACCAGCAGCCAAGAGCCCAGGGGACCTCAGCCCCAGCATTTT. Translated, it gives CTSSQEPRGPQPQHF.